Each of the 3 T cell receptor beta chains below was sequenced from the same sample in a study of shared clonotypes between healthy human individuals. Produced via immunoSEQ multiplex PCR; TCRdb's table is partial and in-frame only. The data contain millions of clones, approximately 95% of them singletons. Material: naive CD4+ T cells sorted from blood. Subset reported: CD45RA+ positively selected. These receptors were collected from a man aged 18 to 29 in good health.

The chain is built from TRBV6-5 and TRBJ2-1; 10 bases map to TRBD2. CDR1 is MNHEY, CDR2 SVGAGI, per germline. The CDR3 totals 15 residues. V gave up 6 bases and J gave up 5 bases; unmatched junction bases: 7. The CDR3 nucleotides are TGTGCCAGCAGCCCCTTAGCGGGGGGCCACAATGAGCAGTTCTTC. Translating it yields CASSPLAGGHNEQFF.

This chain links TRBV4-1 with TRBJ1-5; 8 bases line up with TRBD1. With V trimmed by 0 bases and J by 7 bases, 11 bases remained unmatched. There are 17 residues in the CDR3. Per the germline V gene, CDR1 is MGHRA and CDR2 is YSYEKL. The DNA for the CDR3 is TGCGCCAGCAGCCAAGATGCGACAGGGGTTTTGGGACAGCCCCAGCATTTT. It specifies CASSQDATGVLGQPQHF.

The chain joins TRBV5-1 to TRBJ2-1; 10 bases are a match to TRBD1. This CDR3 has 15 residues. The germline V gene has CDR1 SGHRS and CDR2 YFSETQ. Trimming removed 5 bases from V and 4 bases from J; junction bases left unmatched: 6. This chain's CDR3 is CASSPRTGGYNEQFF. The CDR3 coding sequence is TGCGCCAGCAGTCCGAGGACAGGGGGTTACAATGAGCAGTTCTTC.